This is a list of T cell receptor beta chains from one sample in a study of T cell changes during pregnancy in multiple sclerosis. Assay: immunoSEQ multiplex PCR; the TCRdb copy retains only in-frame clones and omits some. The table shows about 26,000 clones, with 89% occurring only once. The specimen comprised CD8+ T cells from peripheral blood mononuclear cells, sampled in the second trimester of pregnancy. The origin of the receptors is a female donor with multiple sclerosis, enrolled in a pregnancy study. CDR3s include the opening cysteine and the closing phenylalanine or tryptophan. A D gene is named only where the DNA matches it firmly. A row's size may be missing; if present it is once, few, many or a size class.

v_gene	d_gene	j_gene	abundance	CDR3nt	CDR3aa
TRBV4-1	.	TRBJ2-5	once	TGCGCCAGCAGCCAAGAGTACAGGGCAAAGACCCAGTACTTC	CASSQEYRAKTQYF
TRBV7-2	TRBD1	TRBJ1-1	.	TGTGCCAGCAGCTTAGATTTCGGACAGGATAAGGGGGCTTTCTTT	CASSLDFGQDKGAFF
TRBV19	TRBD1	TRBJ1-5	.	TGTGCCAGTAGAACGACAGGGGGTTTGGGCAGCAATCAGCCCCAGCATTTT	CASRTTGGLGSNQPQHF
TRBV4-2	TRBD2	TRBJ2-2	.	TGTGCCAGCAGCCAATCAACTAGCGGGGGAAACACCGGGGAGCTGTTTTTT	CASSQSTSGGNTGELFF
TRBV6-1	.	TRBJ1-5	medium-sized	TGTGCCAGCAGCCGGGGGGCAGAGCAGCCCCAGCATTTT	CASSRGAEQPQHF
TRBV4-3	.	TRBJ2-7	.	TGCGCCAGCAGCCAAGAAGGGACTGCATCGTCCTACGAGCAGTACTTC	CASSQEGTASSYEQYF
TRBV4-2	TRBD2	TRBJ2-1	.	TGTGCCAGCAGCCAAGAATCGGGACTAGCGGGAGTTGAGCAGTTCTTC	CASSQESGLAGVEQFF
TRBV10-3	.	TRBJ1-1	.	TGTGCCATCAGTGAGTCGAGAGGGTCAGGCGTGGGGGCTTTCTTT	CAISESRGSGVGAFF
TRBV27	.	TRBJ2-7	once	TGTGCCAGCAGTCACTCCCCCTCCTACGAGCAGTACTTC	CASSHSPSYEQYF
TRBV6-5	TRBD2	TRBJ2-1	.	TGTGCCAGCAGTTACGGGCTAGCGGGATATGAGCAGTTCTTC	CASSYGLAGYEQFF
TRBV13	.	TRBJ2-3	.	TGTGCCAGCAGCTCCTGGAGGGATACGCAGTATTTT	CASSSWRDTQYF
TRBV2	.	TRBJ2-5	once	TGTGCCAGCAAAGGGAACAGTAGAGGGATTGTGGAGACCCAGTACTTC	CASKGNSRGIVETQYF
TRBV28	TRBD2	TRBJ2-5	.	TGTGCCAGCAGTTTAGGGACTAGCGGGAGGTACCAAGAGACCCAGTACTTC	CASSLGTSGRYQETQYF
TRBV6-1	TRBD2	TRBJ2-3	.	TGTGCCAGCAGTGAACGGGGGGACACAGATACGCAGTATTTT	CASSERGDTDTQYF
TRBV28	TRBD2	TRBJ2-7	.	TGTGCCAGCAGTTTGTGGGGACTAGCGGGAGAGAGCCTAGTATACGAGCAGTACTTC	CASSLWGLAGESLVYEQYF
TRBV4-1	TRBD2	TRBJ2-1	.	TGCGCCAGCAGCTCGATAGCGGGAGATTCCTACAATGAGCAGTTCTTC	CASSSIAGDSYNEQFF
TRBV28	.	TRBJ2-2	.	TGTGCCAGCACACCGGACACCACCGGGGAGCTGTTTTTT	CASTPDTTGELFF
TRBV7-7	TRBD2	TRBJ2-7	.	TGTGCTAGCAGCCCCCTCCTGGCGGGAGTGTACGAGCAGTACTTC	CASSPLLAGVYEQYF
TRBV29-1	.	TRBJ2-3	.	TGCAGCGTTGGTGGGAGCGATGGTACGCAGTATTTT	CSVGGSDGTQYF
TRBV18	TRBD1	TRBJ2-7	.	TGTGCCAGCTCTCTCGAGGGACAGATTCCCTACGAGCAGTACTTC	CASSLEGQIPYEQYF
TRBV7-2	TRBD1	TRBJ2-5	.	TGTGCCAGCAGCTCCCGGGACAGGGGGATGTGGACCCAGTACTTC	CASSSRDRGMWTQYF
TRBV27	TRBD1	TRBJ2-7	.	TGTGCCAGCAGTTTAGGGGACAGCTCCTACGAGCAGTACTTC	CASSLGDSSYEQYF
TRBV7-9	.	TRBJ2-6	.	TGTGCCAGCAGCTTAGACCCGGGTCGTGGGGCCAACGTCCTGACTTTC	CASSLDPGRGANVLTF
TRBV7-2	TRBD2	TRBJ2-1	.	TGTGCCAGCAGCTTAACTAGCGGGAGGCACAATGAGCAGTTCTTC	CASSLTSGRHNEQFF